This is a list of T cell receptor beta chains from one sample in a study of blood T cell repertoires in COVID-19. Sequenced by immunoSEQ multiplex PCR; TCRdb stores in-frame clones only, minus some. The table includes roughly 200,000 clones, approximately 85% detected once. Sequences were obtained from peripheral blood. The receptors originated from a man aged 55-75 years with acute or convalescent COVID-19. Each CDR3 is given with its conserved first and last residue. The D gene is left open where the match is weak. For some rows the clone size is stated as once, few or many, or as a class when expanded; others skip it.

TRBD1,TRBV3-1/TRBV3-2,once,TRBJ1-5,TGTGCCAGCAGCCGGACAGGGTTTAGCAATCAGCCCCAGCATTTT,CASSRTGFSNQPQHF
TRBD1,TRBV4-2,many,TRBJ1-4,TGTGCCAGCAGCCAGACAGGGGGGAAAAAACTGTTTTTT,CASSQTGGKKLFF
TRBD1,TRBV2,once,TRBJ2-2,TGTGCCGCCCGACAGGGGGCGGGCACCGGGGAGCTGTTTTTT,CAARQGAGTGELFF
TRBD2,TRBV3-1/TRBV3-2,-,TRBJ2-2,TGTGCCAGCAGCCAGGCACTAGCGGGAAGTGGGGAGCTGTTTTTT,CASSQALAGSGELFF
-,TRBV3-1/TRBV3-2,few,TRBJ1-1,TGTGCCAGCAGCAAAAATCCGGGAACTGAAGCTTTCTTT,CASSKNPGTEAFF
TRBD1,TRBV6-5,-,TRBJ2-7,TGTGCCAGCACCCCTGGAGACAGGGCCTACGAGCAGTACTTC,CASTPGDRAYEQYF
TRBD1,TRBV5-1,-,TRBJ1-5,TGCGCCAGCAGCTTATTTGGACAGGGGGTAAATTTTAGCAATCAGCCCCAGCATTTT,CASSLFGQGVNFSNQPQHF
-,TRBV7-2,-,TRBJ2-5,TGTGCCAGCAGCCGAGGGCGGGAGACCCAGTACTTC,CASSRGRETQYF
-,TRBV14,-,TRBJ2-2,TGTGCCAGCAGCCTAGCGACCGGGGAGCTGTTTTTT,CASSLATGELFF
TRBD2,TRBV5-1,-,TRBJ2-7,TGCGCCAGCAGCCGGGGACTAGCGGTAAGCTCCTACGAGCAGTACTTC,CASSRGLAVSSYEQYF
TRBD2,TRBV9,-,TRBJ2-3,TGTGCCAGCAGCGCCACGCTAGCGGGAGTTGGCACAGATACGCAGTATTTT,CASSATLAGVGTDTQYF
TRBD2,TRBV19,-,TRBJ2-1,TGTGCCAGTAGTAACAGACTAGCGGTATCCAATGAGCAGTTCTTC,CASSNRLAVSNEQFF
TRBD1,TRBV6-6,-,TRBJ1-4,TGTGCCAGCAGTCCAACGGACAGGGGTAATGAAAAACTGTTTTTT,CASSPTDRGNEKLFF
TRBD2,TRBV7-2,-,TRBJ2-5,TGTGCCAGCAGCCCGGGACTAGCGGGAGCGGGAGAGACCCAGTACTTC,CASSPGLAGAGETQYF
TRBD1,TRBV7-2,-,TRBJ1-2,TGTGCCAGCAGCCCGAGCCCCGGGACAGGGGGCACCGGCTATGGCTACACCTTC,CASSPSPGTGGTGYGYTF
-,TRBV4-2,-,TRBJ2-5,TGTGCCAGCAGCCGTGACGGGAGTAGGGAGGAGACCCAGTACTTC,CASSRDGSREETQYF
-,TRBV28,-,TRBJ1-5,TGTGCCAGCATCCCCCAGGGACAATCTATCCGGCCCCAGCATTTT,CASIPQGQSIRPQHF
-,TRBV7-6,-,TRBJ2-3,TGTGCCAGCAGCTTAAGGGGGCGGGACCAACTTCGGGATACGCAGTATTTT,CASSLRGRDQLRDTQYF
TRBD1,TRBV5-4,-,TRBJ2-3,TGTGCCAGCAGTTTCAGGGGGTTGGACTCAGATACGCAGTATTTT,CASSFRGLDSDTQYF
TRBD1,TRBV27,-,TRBJ1-5,TGTGCCAGCAGGCCAGGGGGAGCAAGCAATCAGCCCCAGCATTTT,CASRPGGASNQPQHF
-,TRBV15,-,TRBJ1-6,TGTGCCACCAGCAGAGACAGCTATAATTCACCCCTCCACTTT,CATSRDSYNSPLHF
TRBD1,TRBV2,-,TRBJ1-5,TGTGCCAGCATGATGGCAGGGGGCGAGTTAGTTCAGCCCCAGCATTTT,CASMMAGGELVQPQHF
TRBD1,TRBV2,-,TRBJ2-7,TGTGCCAGCAGTGATATAGTACAGGGGGGTTACGAGCAGTACTTC,CASSDIVQGGYEQYF
TRBD1,TRBV10-3,-,TRBJ2-1,TGTGCCATCAGCGGGACAGGGGGATCCTACAATGAGCAGTTCTTC,CAISGTGGSYNEQFF
TRBD2,TRBV7-8,-,TRBJ2-7,TGTGCCAGCAGCTTCGGACTAGCGGGGTCCTACGAGCAGTACTTC,CASSFGLAGSYEQYF
-,TRBV28,-,TRBJ2-3,TGTGCCAGCAACGAAGCCGGGATCCGGACTATGGGGGATACGCAGTATTTT,CASNEAGIRTMGDTQYF
-,TRBV2,-,TRBJ2-7,TGTGCCAGCATCAGGAGGGGACTGACCTACGAGCAGTACTTC,CASIRRGLTYEQYF
TRBD1,TRBV28,-,TRBJ1-3,TGTGCCAGCAGTACGGCAGGGGGCTCTGGAAACACCATATATTTT,CASSTAGGSGNTIYF
TRBD2,TRBV27,-,TRBJ2-7,TGTGCCAGCAGCCCGGCCGGACTAGTTTCCGAGCAGTACTTC,CASSPAGLVSEQYF
-,TRBV19,-,TRBJ2-3,TGTGCCAGTAGCCCTAAATATGACAGGATCACAGATACGCAGTATTTT,CASSPKYDRITDTQYF
-,TRBV6-2/TRBV6-3,-,TRBJ1-5,TGTGCCAGCAGTAGCCCCTCGGGAGGGAGCAATCAGCCCCAGCATTTT,CASSSPSGGSNQPQHF
-,TRBV7-9,-,TRBJ2-7,TGTGCCAGCAGCTTAGGCGCAACGGGAGTATACGAGCAGTACTTC,CASSLGATGVYEQYF
TRBD2,TRBV19,-,TRBJ2-1,TGTGCCAGTAGTATGCCACTAGCGGGAGCTTCTGAGCAGTTCTTC,CASSMPLAGASEQFF
TRBD1,TRBV6-2/TRBV6-3,-,TRBJ1-5,TGTGCCAGCAGTGCAGGGGGCGACCAGCCCCAGCATTTT,CASSAGGDQPQHF
TRBD2,TRBV27,once,TRBJ2-5,TGTGCCAGCAGTTTATTTGGCGGGAGGGATCAAGAGACCCAGTACTTC,CASSLFGGRDQETQYF
-,TRBV4-3,-,TRBJ1-5,TGCGCCAGCAGCCAAGAGGGGAGAAGGCAGCCCCAGCATTTT,CASSQEGRRQPQHF
-,TRBV28,-,TRBJ1-5,TGTGCCAGCAGTTCCAGGGGAGGGCCCAATCAGCCCCAGCATTTT,CASSSRGGPNQPQHF
TRBD2,TRBV10-3,once,TRBJ2-1,TGTGCCATCAGTGAGCCCGGGACTAGCGGGTCAGGGAGGAATGAGCAGTTCTTC,CAISEPGTSGSGRNEQFF
TRBD1,TRBV7-9,-,TRBJ2-7,TGTGCCAGCAGCTTAGGTCCCCGGGACAGCCCCTACGAGCAGTACTTC,CASSLGPRDSPYEQYF
TRBD1,TRBV9,-,TRBJ2-7,TGTGCCAGCAGCGTAGGGGACAGGCCCCACGAGCAGTACTTC,CASSVGDRPHEQYF
-,TRBV7-2,few,TRBJ2-1,TGTGCCAGCAGCTTCGCTGGTAGCGGATACAATGAGCAGTTCTTC,CASSFAGSGYNEQFF
TRBD2,TRBV28,-,TRBJ2-1,TGTGCCAGCAGTTTACCGTCTAGCGGAACCTACCAGTATGAGCAGTTCTTC,CASSLPSSGTYQYEQFF